The next 10 T cell receptor beta chains were all read from a single sample in a study of shared clonotypes between healthy human individuals. Naive CD8 cells lacked CD45RO, underwent positive selection for CCR7 and left out terminally differentiated effector memory CD45RA+ cells. Libraries were prepared by immunoSEQ multiplex PCR; TCRdb keeps only in-frame clonotypes and omits some of them. Seen here are about 2.1 million clones, just over 90% observed once, and the top ten hold about 1.5%. The sequencing sample was made of naive CD8+ T cells from PBMCs. The source is a young man in good health. Some clones in this sample may be carry-over from other donors' samples.

The rearrangement joins TRBV6-5 to TRBJ1-1; D gene unclear. The CDR3 spans 13 residues. Germline values: CDR1 MNHEY, CDR2 SVGAGI. The V and J ends lost 10 bases and 0 bases respectively, with 12 bases between them. The CDR3 protein is CATEAALNTEAFF. CDR3 DNA: TGTGCCACCGAGGCAGCCCTGAACACTGAAGCTTTCTTT.

The chain couples TRBV5-1 to TRBJ1-2; D might be TRBD1 (5 bases). The CDR3 contains 14 residues. The ends were cut back, 0 bases at V and 4 bases at J, with 10 bases in the middle. CDR1 and CDR2 (germline): SGHRS, YFSETQ. The CDR3 nucleotides are TGCGCCAGCAGCTTGGTCTCGGGGACCTATGGCTACACCTTC. Amino acids: CASSLVSGTYGYTF.

The chain employs TRBV19 and TRBJ1-2, with D maybe TRBD1 (6 bases). The CDR3 is 12 residues long. Germline CDR1 LNHDA, CDR2 SQIVND (reference sequence). V was shortened by 9 bases and J by 8 bases, with 16 bases between the two germline ends. Here the CDR3 reads CASRNGGRGYTF. The DNA for the CDR3 is TGTGCCAGCCGGAACGGGGGCCGGGGCTACACCTTC.

This rearrangement joins TRBV19 to TRBJ2-7, with a tentative D call TRBD1 (5 bases). The CDR3 contains 14 residues. The V end lost 6 bases, the J end lost 2 bases, and 14 bases lay between the germline ends. Looked up from germline, CDR1 is LNHDA and CDR2 is SQIVND (reference sequence). CDR3: CASRQSGRAYEQYF. CDR3 bases: TGTGCCAGTAGACAATCGGGCAGGGCCTACGAGCAGTACTTC.

V usage is TRBV15 and J usage is TRBJ1-4; D unresolved. This CDR3 has 13 residues. V lost 8 bases, J lost 2 bases, and 9 bases lay in between. CDR1 and CDR2 from the germline V gene are LNHNV and YYDKDF (reference sequence). CDR3 loop: CATAAGTNEKLFF. CDR3 coding DNA: TGTGCCACCGCCGCTGGGACTAATGAAAAACTGTTTTTT.

On this clone itself: This could be a read error, since a much larger clone is one nucleotide away. This rearrangement joins TRBV14 to TRBJ1-1, with a tentative D call TRBD1 (5 bases). The germline V gene has CDR1 SGHDN and CDR2 FVKESK. The CDR3 covers 13 residues. Trimming pared 5 bases from V and 0 bases from J, leaving 7 bases between. The DNA of the CDR3 is TGTGCCAGCAGCGAAGGGGTGAACACTGAAGCTTTCTTT. Its protein is CASSEGVNTEAFF.

The rearrangement joins TRBV13 to TRBJ2-7, with 7 nucleotides matching TRBD1. This CDR3 is built from 14 residues. Germline values: CDR1 PRHDT, CDR2 FYEKMQ (reference sequence). Trimming removed 5 bases from V and 5 bases from J; junction bases left unmatched: 9. This CDR3 reads CASSTRQGMDEQYF. CDR3 DNA: TGTGCCAGCAGCACCAGACAGGGTATGGACGAGCAGTACTTC.

The chain couples TRBV21-1 to TRBJ1-1. TRBV21-1 is classified as a pseudogene. This CDR3 spans 13 amino acids. The CDR3 loop is CASSTRRLGEAFF. CDR3 nucleotide sequence: TGTGCCAGCAGCACCCGGAGACTCGGTGAAGCTTTCTTT.

The chain recombines TRBV11-2 with TRBJ1-2, with D uncertain. CDR1 is SGHAT, CDR2 FQNNGV, per germline. This CDR3 has 15 amino acids. V gave up 1 base and J gave up 4 bases, with 13 bases separating them. The chain's CDR3 is CASSLGGKPFYGYTF. DNA of the CDR3: TGTGCCAGCAGCTTAGGGGGTAAGCCTTTCTATGGCTACACCTTC. Using reference TRBV11-2 and TRBJ1-2 for the parts outside the CDR3, the full variable domain is EAGVAQSPRYKIIEKRQSVAFWCNPISGHATLYWYQQILGQGPKLLIQFQNNGVVDDSQLPKDRFSAERLKGVDSTLKIQPAKLEDSAVYLCASSLGGKPFYGYTFGSGTRLTVV.

This chain links TRBV15 with TRBJ1-5, with D uncertain. Germline CDR1 is LNHNV and CDR2 is YYDKDF (reference sequence). The CDR3 length is 15 residues. The V end was cut by 0 bases, the J end by 4 bases, with 10 bases between. The CDR3 nucleotides read TGTGCCACCAGCAGAGAAGGCGACGGGAATCAGCCCCAGCATTTT. Protein product: CATSREGDGNQPQHF.